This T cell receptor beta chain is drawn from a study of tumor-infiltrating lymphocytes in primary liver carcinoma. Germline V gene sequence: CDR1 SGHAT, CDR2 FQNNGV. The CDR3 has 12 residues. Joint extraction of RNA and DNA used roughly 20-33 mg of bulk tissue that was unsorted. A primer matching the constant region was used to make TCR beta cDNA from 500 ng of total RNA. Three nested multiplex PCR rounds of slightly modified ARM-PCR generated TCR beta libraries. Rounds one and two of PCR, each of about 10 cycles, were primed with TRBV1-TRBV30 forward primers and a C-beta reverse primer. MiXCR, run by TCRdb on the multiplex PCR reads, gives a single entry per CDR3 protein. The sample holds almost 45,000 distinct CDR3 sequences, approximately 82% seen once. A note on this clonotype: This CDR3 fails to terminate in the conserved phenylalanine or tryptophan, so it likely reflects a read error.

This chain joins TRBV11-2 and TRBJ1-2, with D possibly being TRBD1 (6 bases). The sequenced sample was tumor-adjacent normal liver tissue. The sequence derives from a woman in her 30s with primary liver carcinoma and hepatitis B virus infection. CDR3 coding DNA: TGTGCAGCACTAAGGGGGGGTGGAGGCTACACCGTC. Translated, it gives CAALRGGGGYTV.